This T cell receptor beta chain was recorded in a study of blood T cell repertoires in COVID-19. About the research overall: Acute and convalescent COVID-19 samples came from the United States, Italy and Spain. T cells, B-cell-depleted T cells, or PBMCs provided the cDNA or gDNA that served as material.

The data were produced by immunoSEQ multiplex PCR, yet TCRdb's version contains in-frame clones alone and is incomplete. The sample contains about 250,000 clones, around 88% of which appear only once. Germline CDR1 and CDR2: SGHTA and FQGNSA. V was pared by 4 bases and J by 2 bases, with 8 bases of the junction left unmatched. This CDR3 spans 17 amino acids. With regard to this clone: Other DNA sequences from this sample encode an identical CDR3 as well.

The source material was peripheral blood. The chain has TRBV7-2 and TRBJ2-1; 10 nucleotides agree with TRBD2. This clonotype was sampled from an elderly man with acute or convalescent COVID-19. The CDR3 sequence: CASSSQAGGPPYNEQFF. The CDR3 DNA is TGTGCCAGCAGCTCTCAAGCGGGAGGGCCCCCCTACAATGAGCAGTTCTTC.